One and the same sample provided the 13 T cell receptor beta chains below, sequenced in a study of shared clonotypes between healthy human individuals. Assay: immunoSEQ multiplex PCR; the TCRdb copy retains only in-frame clones and omits some. The table shows about 1 million clones, with 75% occurring only once. Sequencing input: memory CD4+ T cells sorted from blood. Documented subset: CD45RA-negative fraction. These receptors all stem from a young man in good health.

J is TRBJ2-7 and V is TRBV11-2, with 8 bases aligning to TRBD2. With 4 bases clipped from V and 1 base from J, the junction kept 3 bases outside the gene matches. Germline V gives CDR1 SGHAT, CDR2 FQNNGV. The CDR3 length is 14 residues. The CDR3 bases are TGTGCCAGCAGCTGGCTAGCGGGTTCCTACGAGCAGTACTTC. Amino acid sequence: CASSWLAGSYEQYF.

This clone has more than one count but fewer than ten. The rearrangement links TRBV5-5 to TRBJ2-7; the D is unclear. Germline CDR1 is SGHKS and CDR2 is YYEKEE (reference sequence). This CDR3 comprises 11 residues. V dropped 7 bases and J dropped 7 bases, with 12 bases sitting between them. In nucleotides, the CDR3 is TGTGCCAGCGGGGATTCGAGAGAGCAGTACTTC. Protein sequence: CASGDSREQYF.

The chain carries TRBV18 and TRBJ2-1, with 11 positions matching TRBD2. This CDR3 region has 18 residues. Germline trimming cut 1 base from V and 7 bases from J; bases unmatched to any gene: 12. Germline CDR1 reads KGHSH; CDR2 reads LQKENI. The CDR3 DNA is TGTGCCAGCTCACCACGCTATATTACTAGCGGGGGCCATAATGAGCAGTTCTTC. Protein product: CASSPRYITSGGHNEQFF.

The rearrangement links TRBV30 to TRBJ1-2, with D hard to call. V shed 5 bases and J shed 2 bases, with 9 bases lying between them. Germline V CDR1 and CDR2: GTSNPN, SVGIG (reference sequence). This CDR3 contains 12 residues. The CDR3 sequence is CAWWSANYGYTF. CDR3 bases: TGTGCCTGGTGGTCAGCAAACTATGGCTACACCTTC.

The chain links TRBV5-1 to TRBJ2-1, with D perhaps TRBD1 (5 bases). Germline CDR1 and CDR2: SGHRS and YFSETQ. CDR3 length equals 16 residues. V was shortened by 7 bases and J by 3 bases, with 20 bases between the two germline ends. For the CDR3, the DNA is TGCGCCAGCGTTCCACGACCCGACAGAAACTACAATGAGCAGTTCTTC. It translates to CASVPRPDRNYNEQFF.

The rearrangement joins TRBV7-3 to TRBJ2-1; the match to TRBD2 covers 7 bases. The trim removed 5 bases at V and 6 bases at J, leaving 13 bases unmatched. CDR1 is SGHTA and CDR2 is FQGTGA in the germline V gene. The CDR3 has 16 residues. The CDR3 DNA follows: TGTGCCAGCAGCATTTTACGGACTAGTGTCCTCAATGAGCAGTTCTTC. Its translation is CASSILRTSVLNEQFF.

The V gene is TRBV22-1, the J gene TRBJ2-6. TRBV22-1 is termed a pseudogene. The CDR3 has 16 amino acids. This CDR3 is CPGSLNRTKSGQRPDF. For the CDR3, the DNA is TGTCCTGGGAGTCTCAATCGAACAAAGTCGGGCCAACGTCCTGACTTC.

This clone has a handful of counts. The genes are TRBV5-4 and TRBJ2-7, with D uncertain. This CDR3 has 20 residues. V dropped 4 bases and J dropped 0 bases, with 29 bases sitting between them. The V gene's germline CDR1 is SGHNT and CDR2 YYREEE (reference sequence). This chain's CDR3 is CASSPGSKYGYFRASYEQYF. DNA of the CDR3: TGTGCCAGCAGCCCGGGCTCGAAGTACGGGTATTTTCGCGCCTCCTACGAGCAGTACTTC. Using reference TRBV5-4 and TRBJ2-7 for the parts outside the CDR3, the full variable domain is ETGVTQSPTHLIKTRGQQVTLRCSSQSGHNTVSWYQQALGQGPQFIFQYYREEENGRGNFPPRFSGLQFPNYSSELNVNALELDDSALYLCASSPGSKYGYFRASYEQYFGPGTRLTVT.

This chain uses TRBV30 with TRBJ1-1, with D perhaps TRBD1 (5 bases). The CDR3 has 12 amino acids. Germline CDR1 reads GTSNPN; CDR2 reads SVGIG (reference sequence). V lost 5 bases and J lost 0, with 7 bases in between. The CDR3 loop reads CAWGGLNTEAFF. CDR3 in DNA: TGTGCCTGGGGGGGACTGAACACTGAAGCTTTCTTT.

The chain employs TRBV7-8 and TRBJ2-1, with TRBD2 matching 11 bases. The germline V gene encodes CDR1 SGHVS and CDR2 FQNEAQ. This CDR3 region has 17 residues. V trimming: 6 bases; J trimming: 3 bases; junction bases outside the gene matches: 10. Here the CDR3 reads CASRLLAGGPFYNEQFF. CDR3 in DNA: TGTGCCAGCAGACTCCTAGCGGGGGGCCCTTTCTACAATGAGCAGTTCTTC.

This clone was detected a few times. The gene calls are TRBV5-6 and TRBJ1-6; the D gene is possibly TRBD1 (5 bases). Trimming pared 4 bases from V and 7 bases from J, leaving 12 bases between. The CDR3 is 14 residues long. Germline CDR1 SGHDT, CDR2 YYEEEE. CDR3 in amino acids: CASSLGGKNSPLHF. CDR3 DNA sequence: TGTGCCAGCAGCCTCGGGGGGAAGAATTCACCCCTCCACTTT.

The chain uses TRBV30 and TRBJ1-1, with unresolved D. With 6 bases removed from V and 5 bases from J, the gap between germline ends came to 13 bases. The CDR3 totals 12 residues. Germline lookup yields CDR1 GTSNPN and CDR2 SVGIG (reference sequence). This CDR3 reads CACGEARTEAFF. The DNA of the CDR3 is TGTGCCTGCGGCGAGGCAAGAACTGAAGCTTTCTTT.

CDR3 in amino acids: CASSSDRGRGYTF. The CDR3 DNA sequence: TGTGCCAGCAGTTCCGACAGGGGGCGAGGCTACACCTTC. This chain links TRBV28 with TRBJ1-2; 10 nucleotides align to TRBD1. Losses at the gene ends were 4 bases for V and 8 bases for J; bases not matched to a gene: 4. The CDR3 consists of 13 residues. Germline assignment: CDR1 MDHEN and CDR2 SYDVKM.